Ten or more counts support the clone carrying this T cell receptor (beta chain). Its antigen is as yet unknown. What was amplified from RNA transcripts were TCR beta CDR3 regions. RT-PCR in the first round (using the HTBI primer set) targeted the TCR CDR3. MiXCR, applied by TCRdb to the multiplex PCR reads, yields one record per CDR3 protein. The profile shows roughly 640,000 distinct CDR3 sequences, roughly 16% of them singletons. The CDR3 extends over 13 amino acids. Germline CDR1 reads LGHDT; CDR2 reads YNNKEL (reference sequence). V gave up 2 bases and J gave up 9 bases, with 11 bases separating them. The sample originates from a study of T cells in Graves' hyperthyroidism and ophthalmopathy. General study results and limits: Blood also contained most expanded thyroid clonotypes above 0.001.

The source material was blood. The chain couples TRBV3-1 to TRBJ2-1; a weak D match, TRBD2 (6 bases). The receptor was isolated from a woman aged 40 to 49 with Graves' ophthalmopathy. CDR3 coding DNA: TGTGCCAGCAGCCAATCCCTAGCGCTTGAGCAGTTCTTC. Translation: CASSQSLALEQFF.